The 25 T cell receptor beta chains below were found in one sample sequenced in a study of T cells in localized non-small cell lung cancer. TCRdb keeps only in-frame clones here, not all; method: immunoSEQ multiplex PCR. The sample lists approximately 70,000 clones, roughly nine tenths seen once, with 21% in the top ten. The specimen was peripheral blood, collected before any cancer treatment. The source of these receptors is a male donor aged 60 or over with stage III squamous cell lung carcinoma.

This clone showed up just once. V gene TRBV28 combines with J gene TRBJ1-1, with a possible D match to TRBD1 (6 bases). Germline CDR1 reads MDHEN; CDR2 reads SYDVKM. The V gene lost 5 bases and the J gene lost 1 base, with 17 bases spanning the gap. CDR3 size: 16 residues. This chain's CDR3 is CASSRAGGAGNTEAFF. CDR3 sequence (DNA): TGTGCCAGCAGTCGAGCGGGGGGCGCGGGGAACACTGAAGCTTTCTTT.

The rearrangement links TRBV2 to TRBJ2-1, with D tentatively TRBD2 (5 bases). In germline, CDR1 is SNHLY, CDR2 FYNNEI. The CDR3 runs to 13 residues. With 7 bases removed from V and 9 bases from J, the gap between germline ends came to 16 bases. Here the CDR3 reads CASTLSRGGEQFF. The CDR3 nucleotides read TGTGCCAGCACCCTAAGTCGTGGAGGTGAGCAGTTCTTC.

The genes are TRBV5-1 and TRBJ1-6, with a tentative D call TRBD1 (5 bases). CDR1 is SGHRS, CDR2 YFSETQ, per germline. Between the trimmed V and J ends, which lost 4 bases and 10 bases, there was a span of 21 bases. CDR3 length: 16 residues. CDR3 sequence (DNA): TGCGCCAGCAGCCCCCCCCTAGACAGCTCAGGATCACCCCTCCACTTT. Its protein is CASSPPLDSSGSPLHF.

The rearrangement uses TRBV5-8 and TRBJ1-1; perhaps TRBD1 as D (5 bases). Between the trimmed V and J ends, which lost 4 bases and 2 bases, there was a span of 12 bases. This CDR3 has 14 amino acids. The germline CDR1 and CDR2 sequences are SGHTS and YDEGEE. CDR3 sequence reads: CASSPDRVNTEAFF. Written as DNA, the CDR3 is TGTGCCAGCAGCCCTGACAGAGTTAACACTGAAGCTTTCTTT.

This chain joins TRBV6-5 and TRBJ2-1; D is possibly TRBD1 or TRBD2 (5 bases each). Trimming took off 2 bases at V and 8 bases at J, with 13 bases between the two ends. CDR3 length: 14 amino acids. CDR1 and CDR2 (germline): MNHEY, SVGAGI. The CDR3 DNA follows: TGTGCCAGCAGTTACGGGGGTGTGCGAGATGAGCAGTTCTTC. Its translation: CASSYGGVRDEQFF.

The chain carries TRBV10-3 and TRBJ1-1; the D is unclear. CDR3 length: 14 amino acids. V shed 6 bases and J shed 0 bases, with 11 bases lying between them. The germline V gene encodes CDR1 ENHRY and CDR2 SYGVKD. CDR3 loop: CAIRVTNMNTEAFF. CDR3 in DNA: TGTGCCATCAGAGTAACAAACATGAACACTGAAGCTTTCTTT.

This CDR3 reads CASSKEGARGQPQHF. DNA for the CDR3: TGTGCCAGTAGTAAGGAGGGGGCGCGTGGTCAGCCCCAGCATTTT. This chain links TRBV19 with TRBJ1-5; TRBD1 matches 7 bases. V gave up 4 bases and J gave up 6 bases; unmatched junction bases: 9. Germline assignment: CDR1 LNHDA and CDR2 SQIVND (reference sequence). The CDR3 sequence is 15 residues long.

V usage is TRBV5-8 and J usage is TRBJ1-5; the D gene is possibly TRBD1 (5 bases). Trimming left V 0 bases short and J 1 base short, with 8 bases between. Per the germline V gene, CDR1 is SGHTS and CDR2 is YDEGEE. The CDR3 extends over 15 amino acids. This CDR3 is CASSLGQSSNQPQHF. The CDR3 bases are TGTGCCAGCAGCTTGGGACAGTCAAGCAATCAGCCCCAGCATTTT. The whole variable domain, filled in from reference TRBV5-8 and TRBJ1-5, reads EAGVTQSPTHLIKTRGQQATLRCSPISGHTSVYWYQQALGLGLQFLLWYDEGEERNRGNFPPRFSGRQFPNYSSELNVNALELEDSALYLCASSLGQSSNQPQHFGDGTRLSIL.

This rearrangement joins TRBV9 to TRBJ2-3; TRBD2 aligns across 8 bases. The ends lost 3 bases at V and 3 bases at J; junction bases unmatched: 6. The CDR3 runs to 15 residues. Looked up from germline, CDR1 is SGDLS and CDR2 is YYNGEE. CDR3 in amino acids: CASSALSGVTDTQYF. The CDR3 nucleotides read TGTGCCAGCAGCGCGCTTAGCGGGGTAACAGATACGCAGTATTTT.

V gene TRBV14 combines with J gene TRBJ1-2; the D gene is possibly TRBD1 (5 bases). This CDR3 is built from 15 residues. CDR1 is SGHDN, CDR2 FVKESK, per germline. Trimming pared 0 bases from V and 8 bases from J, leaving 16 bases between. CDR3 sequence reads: CASSQDGWGRGGYTF. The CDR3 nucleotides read TGTGCCAGCAGCCAAGATGGTTGGGGACGCGGCGGCTACACCTTC.

The DNA of the CDR3 is TGTGCCAGCAGCTTAGAGGGCTACGAGCAGTACTTC. Encoded protein: CASSLEGYEQYF. The genes are TRBV11-2 and TRBJ2-7; no clear D. Germline V gives CDR1 SGHAT, CDR2 FQNNGV. The CDR3 covers 12 residues. Trimming left V 0 bases short and J 3 bases short, with 3 bases between.

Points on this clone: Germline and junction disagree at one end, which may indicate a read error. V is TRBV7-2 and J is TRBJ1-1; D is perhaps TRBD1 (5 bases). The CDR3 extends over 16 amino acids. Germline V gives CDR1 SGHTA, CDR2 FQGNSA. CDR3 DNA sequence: TGTGCCAGCACCCCACCTCTAAGGGGCCTGAACATTGAAGCTTTCTTT. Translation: CASTPPLRGLNIEAFF.

The CDR3 protein is CASSVGQGGILETQYF. CDR3 bases: TGTGCCAGCAGCGTAGGACAGGGGGGTATTTTAGAGACCCAGTACTTC. The chain uses TRBV9 and TRBJ2-5, with 9 nucleotides matching TRBD1. Germline CDR1 SGDLS, CDR2 YYNGEE. The length of the CDR3 is 16 residues. Trimming cost V 0 bases and J 4 bases; bases outside gene matches: 7.

The CDR3 reads CASSTTGGIEAFF. The DNA for the CDR3 is TGTGCCAGTAGTACGACCGGTGGCATTGAAGCTTTCTTT. V gene TRBV19 combines with J gene TRBJ1-1; D remains unclear. Germline CDR1 is LNHDA and CDR2 is SQIVND (reference sequence). Trimming took 4 bases from V and 7 from J, leaving 13 bases between them. The CDR3 covers 13 residues. Filled out from reference TRBV19 and TRBJ1-1, the complete variable domain reads DGGITQSPKYLFRKEGQNVTLSCEQNLNHDAMYWYRQDPGQGLRLIYYSQIVNDFQKGDIAEGYSVSREKKESFPLTVTSAQKNPTAFYLCASSTTGGIEAFFGQGTRLTVV.

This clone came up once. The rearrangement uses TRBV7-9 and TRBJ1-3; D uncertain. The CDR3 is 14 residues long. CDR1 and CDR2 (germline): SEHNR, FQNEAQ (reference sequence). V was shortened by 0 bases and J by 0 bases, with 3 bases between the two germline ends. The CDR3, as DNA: TGTGCCAGCAGCTTAGCCCCCTCTGGAAACACCATATATTTT. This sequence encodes CASSLAPSGNTIYF.

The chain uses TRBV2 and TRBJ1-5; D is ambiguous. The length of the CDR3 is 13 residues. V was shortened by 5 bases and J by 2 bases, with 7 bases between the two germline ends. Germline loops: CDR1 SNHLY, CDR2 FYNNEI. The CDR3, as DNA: TGTGCCAGCAGTCAGAGGGGCAATCAGCCCCAGCATTTT. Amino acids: CASSQRGNQPQHF. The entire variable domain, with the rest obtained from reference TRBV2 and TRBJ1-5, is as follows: EPEVTQTPSHQVTQMGQEVILRCVPISNHLYFYWYRQILGQKVEFLVSFYNNEISEKSEIFDDQFSVERPDGSNFTLKIRSTKLEDSAMYFCASSQRGNQPQHFGDGTRLSIL.

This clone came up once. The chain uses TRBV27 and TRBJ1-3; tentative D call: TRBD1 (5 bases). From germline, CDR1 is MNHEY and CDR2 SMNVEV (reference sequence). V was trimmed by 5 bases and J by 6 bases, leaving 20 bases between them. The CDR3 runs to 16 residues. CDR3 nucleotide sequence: TGTGCCAGCAGTCGTCGGCTGGGCGGGGGGGAAAACACCATATATTTT. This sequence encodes CASSRRLGGGENTIYF.

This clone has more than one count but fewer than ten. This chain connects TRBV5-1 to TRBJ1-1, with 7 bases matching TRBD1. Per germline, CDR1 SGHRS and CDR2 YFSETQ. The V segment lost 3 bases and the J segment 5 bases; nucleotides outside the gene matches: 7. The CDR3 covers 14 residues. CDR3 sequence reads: CASSSQGRGTEAFF. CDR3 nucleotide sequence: TGCGCCAGCAGCTCACAGGGGCGGGGAACTGAAGCTTTCTTT.

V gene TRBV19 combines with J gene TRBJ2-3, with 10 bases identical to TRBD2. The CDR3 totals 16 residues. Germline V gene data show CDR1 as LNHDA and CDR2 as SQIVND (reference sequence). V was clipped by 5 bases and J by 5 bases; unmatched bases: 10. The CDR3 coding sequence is TGTGCCAGTAGTGCCCGAGCGGGGGGGCCGAAAGATACGCAGTATTTT. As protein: CASSARAGGPKDTQYF.

The CDR3: CASSFYNSPLHF. The CDR3 coding sequence is TGTGCCAGCAGCTTCTATAATTCACCCCTCCACTTT. J is TRBJ1-6 and V is TRBV27; D not resolved. Trimming stripped 6 bases from V and 3 bases from J, with 3 bases between. The CDR3 is made up of 12 amino acids. Germline V lookup: CDR1 MNHEY, CDR2 SMNVEV (reference sequence).

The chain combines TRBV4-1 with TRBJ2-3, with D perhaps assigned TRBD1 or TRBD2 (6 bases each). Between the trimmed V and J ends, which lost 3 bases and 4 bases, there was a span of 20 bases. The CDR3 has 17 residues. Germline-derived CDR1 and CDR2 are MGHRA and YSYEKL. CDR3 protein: CASSQTTGGGIADTQYF. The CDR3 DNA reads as TGCGCCAGCAGCCAGACCACAGGAGGGGGGATCGCAGATACGCAGTATTTT.

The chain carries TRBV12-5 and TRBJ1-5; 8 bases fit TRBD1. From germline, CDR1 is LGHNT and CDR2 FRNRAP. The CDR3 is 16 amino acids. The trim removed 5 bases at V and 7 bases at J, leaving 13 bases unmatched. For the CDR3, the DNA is TGTGCTAGTGGTACAAATCGGACAGGGACAAAGCAGCCCCAGCATTTT. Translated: CASGTNRTGTKQPQHF.

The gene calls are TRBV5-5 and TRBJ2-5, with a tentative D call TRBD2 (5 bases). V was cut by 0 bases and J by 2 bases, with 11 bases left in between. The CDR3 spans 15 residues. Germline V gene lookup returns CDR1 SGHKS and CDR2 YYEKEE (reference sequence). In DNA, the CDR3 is TGTGCCAGCAGCTTGGGCCGGGGTGGGCAAGAGACCCAGTACTTC. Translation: CASSLGRGGQETQYF.

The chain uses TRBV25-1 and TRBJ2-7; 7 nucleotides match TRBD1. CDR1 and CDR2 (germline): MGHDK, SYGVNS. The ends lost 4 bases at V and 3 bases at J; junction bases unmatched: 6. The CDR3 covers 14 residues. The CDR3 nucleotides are TGTGCCAGCAGTGCGCCTGGACAGGACTACGAGCAGTACGTC. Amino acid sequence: CASSAPGQDYEQYV.

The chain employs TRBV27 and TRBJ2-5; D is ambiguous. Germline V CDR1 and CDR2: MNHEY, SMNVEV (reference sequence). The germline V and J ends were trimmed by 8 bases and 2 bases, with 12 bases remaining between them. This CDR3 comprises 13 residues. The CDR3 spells CASPGEEQETQYF. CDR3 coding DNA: TGTGCCAGCCCGGGCGAAGAGCAAGAGACCCAGTACTTC.